One sample yielded the 27 T cell receptor beta chains listed below, sequenced in a study of graft-versus-host responses after intestinal transplantation. These receptors have no identified antigens. Generated by immunoSEQ multiplex PCR, the TCRdb table keeps only in-frame clones and is missing some. The sample includes over 85,000 clones, 94% of them seen just once. The sequencing here drew on unstimulated CD4+ T cells sorted from spleen or lymph node cells, taken before transplant. The source is a human donor who was the organ donor for an intestinal transplant.

The chain recombines TRBV5-1 with TRBJ1-5; TRBD1 is a possible D gene (6 bases). Trimming took off 3 bases at V and 0 bases at J, with 7 bases between the two ends. The CDR3 spans 14 residues. The germline V gene has CDR1 SGHRS and CDR2 YFSETQ. The CDR3: CASSSGVSNQPQHF. The CDR3 bases are TGCGCCAGCAGCTCAGGGGTTAGCAATCAGCCCCAGCATTTT.

This rearrangement joins TRBV5-1 to TRBJ1-2; TRBD1 agrees at 7 bases. Germline trimming cut 0 bases from V and 1 base from J; bases unmatched to any gene: 3. The germline gives CDR1 SGHRS, CDR2 YFSETQ. This CDR3 region has 15 residues. The CDR3 coding sequence is TGCGCCAGCAGCTTGGACAGGGGCCGTAACTATGGCTACACCTTC. It specifies CASSLDRGRNYGYTF.

The rearrangement links TRBV12-5 to TRBJ2-1; 11 nucleotides agree with TRBD2. The CDR3 is 15 residues long. CDR1 is LGHNT and CDR2 is FRNRAP in the germline V gene. V dropped 2 bases and J dropped 5; count of bases not matched to a gene: 2. CDR3 sequence: CASGLRLAGHNEQFF. The CDR3, as DNA: TGTGCTAGTGGTTTGCGACTAGCGGGACACAATGAGCAGTTCTTC.

The V and J genes are TRBV5-1 and TRBJ2-3; no reliable D call. V shed 4 bases and J shed 0 bases, with 12 bases lying between them. Germline loops: CDR1 SGHRS, CDR2 YFSETQ. This CDR3 region has 15 residues. This CDR3 is CASSPVGDSTDTQYF. The CDR3 DNA sequence: TGCGCCAGCAGCCCAGTTGGGGATAGCACAGATACGCAGTATTTT.

This chain connects TRBV5-1 to TRBJ2-3; 8 bases map to TRBD1. V lost 7 bases and J lost 6; bases outside the gene matches: 13. This CDR3 has 15 amino acids. Germline-derived CDR1 and CDR2 are SGHRS and YFSETQ. The CDR3 coding sequence is TGCGCCAGCTCCCCACGAACAGGGGGGCGGGATACGCAGTATTTT. Translation gives CASSPRTGGRDTQYF.

The rearrangement joins TRBV7-8 to TRBJ2-7; weak D call: TRBD2 (7 bases). This CDR3 contains 13 residues. In germline, CDR1 is SGHVS, CDR2 FQNEAQ. V lost 2 bases, J lost 4 bases, and 9 bases lay in between. CDR3 coding DNA: TGTGCCAGCAGCTTACGGGGGGCGTACGAGCAGTACTTC. This translates into CASSLRGAYEQYF.

The V and J genes are TRBV27 and TRBJ1-5; D remains unclear. This CDR3 has 14 residues. Germline V CDR1 and CDR2: MNHEY, SMNVEV (reference sequence). Trimming shortened V by 6 bases and J by 2 bases, and 11 bases separated the two germline ends. The CDR3 sequence is CASRIQAGNQPQHF. The DNA for the CDR3 is TGTGCCAGCAGGATACAAGCGGGCAATCAGCCCCAGCATTTT.

The chain employs TRBV27 and TRBJ1-1; unclear D gene. Germline V lookup: CDR1 MNHEY, CDR2 SMNVEV (reference sequence). Trimming removed 5 bases at V and 8 bases at J, with 15 bases between. The length of the CDR3 is 13 residues. CDR3 sequence: CASSVTTASEAFF. The CDR3 nucleotides read TGTGCCAGCAGTGTGACAACCGCCTCCGAAGCTTTCTTT.

The V call is TRBV10-1, the J call TRBJ2-7; TRBD1 matches 7 bases. The CDR3 sequence is 12 residues long. Trimming cost V 7 bases and J 7 bases; bases outside gene matches: 7. Germline V gene sequence: CDR1 WNHNN, CDR2 SYGVQD (reference sequence). DNA for the CDR3: TGCGCCAGCACAGACAGGGTCCAAGAGCAGTACTTC. Encoded protein: CASTDRVQEQYF.

The chain combines TRBV28 with TRBJ1-2, with a possible D match to TRBD1 (6 bases). The CDR3 contains 16 residues. Looked up from germline, CDR1 is MDHEN and CDR2 is SYDVKM. V was shortened by 2 bases and J by 4 bases, with 17 bases between the two germline ends. CDR3 in DNA: TGTGCCAGCAGTTTACCTTTGCAGACAGGCTCCTATGGCTACACCTTC. This sequence encodes CASSLPLQTGSYGYTF.

The V and J genes are TRBV30 and TRBJ1-2; D unclear. This CDR3 contains 15 residues. Trimming shortened V by 0 bases and J by 2 bases, and 13 bases separated the two germline ends. Germline V lookup: CDR1 GTSNPN, CDR2 SVGIG (reference sequence). The CDR3 loop reads CAWSVGTELNYGYTF. DNA of the CDR3: TGTGCCTGGAGTGTAGGAACAGAATTGAACTATGGCTACACCTTC. The variable domain in full, with the rest retrieved from reference TRBV30 and TRBJ1-2, is SQTIHQWPATLVQPVGSPLSLECTVEGTSNPNLYWYRQAAGRGLQLLFYSVGIGQISSEVPQNLSASRPQDRQFILSSKKLLLSDSGFYLCAWSVGTELNYGYTFGSGTRLTVV.

This rearrangement joins TRBV11-3 to TRBJ2-5; 15 nucleotides line up with TRBD2. The junction had 5 bases not matched to a gene; V was cut back by 4 bases and J by 5 bases. Germline V gene sequence: CDR1 SGHNT, CDR2 YENEEA. The CDR3 spans 16 residues. The CDR3 here is CASSSGLAGGPETQYF. In nucleotides, the CDR3 is TGTGCCAGCAGCTCGGGACTAGCGGGGGGTCCGGAGACCCAGTACTTC.

V usage is TRBV27 and J usage is TRBJ2-2; the D is unclear. V gave up 5 bases and J gave up 0 bases, with 13 bases separating them. From germline, CDR1 is MNHEY and CDR2 SMNVEV (reference sequence). This CDR3 has 16 residues. CDR3: CASSNIQPANTGELFF. The CDR3 coding sequence is TGTGCCAGCAGTAACATACAGCCCGCGAACACCGGGGAGCTGTTTTTT.

CDR3 in amino acids: CASSLVSIYEQYF. In DNA, the CDR3 is TGTGCCAGCAGCTTAGTATCGATTTACGAGCAGTACTTC. The chain has TRBV11-2 and TRBJ2-7; D remains ambiguous. V was pared by 1 base and J by 4 bases, with 8 bases between. This CDR3 contains 13 residues. The germline CDR1 and CDR2 sequences are SGHAT and FQNNGV.

The chain uses TRBV28 and TRBJ1-5; 7 bases fit TRBD1. Trimming cost V 2 bases and J 1 base; bases outside gene matches: 14. There are 19 residues in the CDR3. Germline loops: CDR1 MDHEN, CDR2 SYDVKM. The DNA for the CDR3 is TGTGCCAGCAGTTTAAGACAGGGAAGTAGGCTAGGGAGCAATCAGCCCCAGCATTTT. Amino acid sequence: CASSLRQGSRLGSNQPQHF.

The rearrangement links TRBV10-3 to TRBJ1-5; D not certain. The germline V gene encodes CDR1 ENHRY and CDR2 SYGVKD. Trimming pared 5 bases from V and 4 bases from J, leaving 18 bases between. This CDR3 comprises 16 residues. The CDR3 loop reads CAISKVAGMPNQPQHF. DNA for the CDR3: TGTGCCATCAGTAAAGTTGCCGGGATGCCGAATCAGCCCCAGCATTTT.

V usage is TRBV30 and J usage is TRBJ1-2, with 9 bases matching TRBD1. The junction had 8 bases not matched to a gene; V was cut back by 8 bases and J by 4 bases. In germline, CDR1 is GTSNPN, CDR2 SVGIG (reference sequence). This CDR3 comprises 13 residues. The CDR3 DNA is TGTGCCGGGCAGGGACAGGGAATCTATGGCTACACCTTC. Amino acids: CAGQGQGIYGYTF. The full variable domain, rest sourced from reference TRBV30 and TRBJ1-2, is SQTIHQWPATLVQPVGSPLSLECTVEGTSNPNLYWYRQAAGRGLQLLFYSVGIGQISSEVPQNLSASRPQDRQFILSSKKLLLSDSGFYLCAGQGQGIYGYTFGSGTRLTVV.

This clone was seen once. V usage is TRBV5-6 and J usage is TRBJ2-7; TRBD2 aligns across 9 bases. CDR1 and CDR2 (germline): SGHDT, YYEEEE. After removal of 4 bases from V and 7 bases from J, the junction contained 15 bases not matched to a gene. CDR3 length: 16 amino acids. This CDR3 reads CASSLTPGLAAREQYF. As DNA, the CDR3 is TGTGCCAGCAGCCTGACCCCGGGACTAGCTGCGAGGGAGCAGTACTTC.

The chain employs TRBV6-5 and TRBJ2-4; D gene ambiguous. This CDR3 has 14 amino acids. The germline V gene has CDR1 MNHEY and CDR2 SVGAGI. Trimming removed 5 bases from V and 6 bases from J, with 14 bases in between. CDR3 protein: CASSPYTAGNIQYF. As DNA, the CDR3 is TGTGCCAGCAGTCCCTACACCGCCGGAAACATTCAGTACTTC.

CDR3 DNA: TGTGCCAGCAGTTACCCCGACAGGGGGGGAAACATTCAGTACTTC. It codes for CASSYPDRGGNIQYF. The V and J genes are TRBV6-5 and TRBJ2-4, with 9 positions matching TRBD1. The trim removed 2 bases at V and 6 bases at J, leaving 5 bases unmatched. The length of the CDR3 is 15 residues. Germline-derived CDR1 and CDR2 are MNHEY and SVGAGI.

The V gene is TRBV19, the J gene TRBJ1-1; 7 bases line up with TRBD1. The CDR3 runs 15 residues. The germline gives CDR1 LNHDA, CDR2 SQIVND (reference sequence). V was pared by 3 bases and J by 0 bases, with 4 bases of the junction left unmatched. The CDR3 bases are TGTGCCAGTAGTATCTTAGGGGGCCTGAACACTGAAGCTTTCTTT. Amino acid sequence: CASSILGGLNTEAFF.

V usage is TRBV2 and J usage is TRBJ2-1; 11 nucleotides match TRBD2. The V and J ends lost 1 base and 4 bases, in that order; junction bases with no gene match: 0. The CDR3 sequence is 15 residues long. The germline V gene encodes CDR1 SNHLY and CDR2 FYNNEI. CDR3 amino acids: CASSEGTSGYNEQFF. CDR3 nucleotide sequence: TGTGCCAGCAGTGAAGGGACTAGCGGGTACAATGAGCAGTTCTTC.

This rearrangement joins TRBV19 to TRBJ1-1; TRBD1 agrees at 7 bases. The CDR3 has 14 amino acids. Germline loops: CDR1 LNHDA, CDR2 SQIVND (reference sequence). V dropped 6 bases and J dropped 1; count of bases not matched to a gene: 5. In DNA, the CDR3 is TGTGCCAGTAGCACCGGGACAGCGAACACTGAAGCTTTCTTT. It translates to CASSTGTANTEAFF. The variable domain in full, with the rest retrieved from reference TRBV19 and TRBJ1-1, is DGGITQSPKYLFRKEGQNVTLSCEQNLNHDAMYWYRQDPGQGLRLIYYSQIVNDFQKGDIAEGYSVSREKKESFPLTVTSAQKNPTAFYLCASSTGTANTEAFFGQGTRLTVV.

The genes are TRBV7-9 and TRBJ1-1; TRBD1 is a possible D gene (6 bases). V shed 1 base and J shed 6 bases, with 12 bases lying between them. Germline lookup yields CDR1 SEHNR and CDR2 FQNEAQ (reference sequence). The CDR3 is 14 amino acids. DNA for the CDR3: TGTGCCAGCAGCTTAGACAGGGTGGCCCCTGAAGCTTTCTTT. Its translation is CASSLDRVAPEAFF.

The rearrangement joins TRBV28 to TRBJ2-7, with D unclear. Germline values: CDR1 MDHEN, CDR2 SYDVKM. Between the trimmed V and J ends, which lost 7 bases and 0 bases, there was a span of 22 bases. This CDR3 region has 17 residues. The CDR3: CASNFPSRVPSSYEQYF. The CDR3 DNA is TGTGCCAGCAACTTCCCCTCGCGTGTACCCAGCTCCTACGAGCAGTACTTC.

The chain combines TRBV28 with TRBJ1-1; 7 nucleotides align to TRBD1. Germline V gene sequence: CDR1 MDHEN, CDR2 SYDVKM. J was trimmed by 6 bases and V by 6 bases; bases with no gene match: 10. The CDR3 contains 14 residues. CDR3 in DNA: TGTGCCAGCAGGACAGGGACTTCGGTATCTGAAGCTTTCTTT. It is translated as CASRTGTSVSEAFF.

This sequence joins TRBV4-3 and TRBJ2-1; 12 positions match TRBD2. Per the germline V gene, CDR1 is LGHNA and CDR2 is YSLEER. This CDR3 is 15 amino acids long. Trimming at V came to 4 bases and at J to 4 bases, leaving 2 bases not matched to a gene. The CDR3 bases are TGCGCCAGCAGCCTAGGACTAGCGGGATACAATGAGCAGTTCTTC. This gives the protein CASSLGLAGYNEQFF.